The 5 T cell receptor beta chains below were found in one sample sequenced in a study of metastatic and nonmetastatic thyroid tumors. Using MiXCR, TCRdb re-called clones from the PCR reads. The sample records tens of thousands of clones, 25% being singletons. Until they underwent thyroid surgery, no patient had received any treatment. Sequencing input: blood. These receptors all come from a female donor with papillary thyroid cancer or a benign thyroid nodule (not recorded which). Some clones in this sample may be carry-over from other donors' samples.

Here the CDR3 DNA reads TGTGCCAGCAGACGGACTAGCGGGGGGAAGTATACCGGGGAGCTGTTTTTT. Its protein is CASRRTSGGKYTGELFF. This chain connects TRBV12-3 or TRBV12-4 to TRBJ2-2; TRBD2 matches at 14 bases. J lost 5 bases, V lost 6 bases, and 8 bases had no gene match. The CDR3 totals 17 residues.

V and J are TRBV6-1 and TRBJ1-2, with 8 bases aligning to TRBD1. J gave up 3 bases and V 10 bases, and 13 bases lay outside the gene matches. Looked up from germline, CDR1 is MNHNS and CDR2 is SASEGT. This CDR3 comprises 15 residues. CDR3 sequence: CATSRPGTGYYGYTF. In DNA form, the CDR3 reads TGTGCCACCTCCAGACCCGGGACAGGATACTATGGCTACACCTTC.

The chain recombines TRBV10-3 with TRBJ2-7; D is possibly TRBD1 (6 bases). The CDR3 totals 13 residues. The germline CDR1 and CDR2 sequences are ENHRY and SYGVKD. V lost 4 bases and J 5 bases, leaving 12 bases between the germline ends. DNA of the CDR3: TGTGCCATCAGTGGGGGGCCCTGGGACGAGCAGTACTTC. Residues: CAISGGPWDEQYF.

The sample holds many counts of this clone. The chain has TRBV5-4 and TRBJ2-5; D gene uncertain. The CDR3 spans 13 residues. Germline-derived CDR1 and CDR2 are SGHNT and YYREEE (reference sequence). V was shortened by 0 bases and J by 3 bases, with 6 bases between the two germline ends. CDR3 loop: CASSLGVEETQYF. CDR3 in DNA: TGTGCCAGCAGCTTGGGGGTAGAAGAGACCCAGTACTTC.

Many counts were recorded for this clone. The chain links TRBV19 to TRBJ2-2, with D tentatively TRBD1 or TRBD2 (5 bases each). Per the germline V gene, CDR1 is LNHDA and CDR2 is SQIVND (reference sequence). Trimming shortened V by 4 bases and J by 4 bases, and 19 bases separated the two germline ends. The length of the CDR3 is 17 residues. The chain's CDR3 is CASSSFGGMIGTGELFF. The DNA for the CDR3 is TGTGCCAGTAGTAGTTTTGGGGGTATGATCGGCACCGGGGAGCTGTTTTTT.